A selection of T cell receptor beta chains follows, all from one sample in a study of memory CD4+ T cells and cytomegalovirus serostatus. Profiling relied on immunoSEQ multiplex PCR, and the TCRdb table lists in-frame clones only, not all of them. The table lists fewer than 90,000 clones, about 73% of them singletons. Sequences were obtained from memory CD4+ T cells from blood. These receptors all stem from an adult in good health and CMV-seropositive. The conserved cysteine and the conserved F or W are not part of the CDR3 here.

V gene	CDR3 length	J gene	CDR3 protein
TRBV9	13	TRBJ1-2	ASSVGGQGYYGYT
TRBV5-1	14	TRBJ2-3	ASSPALTVSTDTQY
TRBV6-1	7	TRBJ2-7	ASEVGQY
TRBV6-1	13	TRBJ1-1	ASSPMNPLNTEAF
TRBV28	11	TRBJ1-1	ASRPGVNTEAF
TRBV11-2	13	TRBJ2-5	ASRHWGAVGETQY
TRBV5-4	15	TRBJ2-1	ASSGRGGSSSYNEQF
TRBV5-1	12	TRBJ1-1	ASSSAQGDTEAF
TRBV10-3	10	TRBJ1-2	ATQDNSDGYT
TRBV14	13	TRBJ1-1	ASSQADSLNTEAF
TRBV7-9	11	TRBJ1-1	ASSSTGGVQAF
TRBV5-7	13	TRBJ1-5	ASSLGGREGQPQH
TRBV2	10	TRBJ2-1	ASSVRGGEQF
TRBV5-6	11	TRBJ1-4	ASSLGTGEKLF
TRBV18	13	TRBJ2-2	ASSPTGFDTGELF
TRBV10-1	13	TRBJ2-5	ASSESRGGKETQY
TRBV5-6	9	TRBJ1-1	ASSSTGEAF
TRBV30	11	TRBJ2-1	AWTPPGGREQF